This T cell receptor beta chain was recovered during a study of STAT3 mutations in large granular lymphocyte leukemia. Overall study results and limits: All newly emerging clones after therapy were STAT3 wild type. In T-cell large granular lymphocyte leukemia, about half of patients showed multiple immunodominant subclonotypes.

About this clone: Its antigen is not identified.

Profiling relied on immunoSEQ multiplex PCR, and the TCRdb table lists in-frame clones only, not all of them. Of 17,000 or so clones listed, around 92% are singletons. The germline V gene has CDR1 SEHNR and CDR2 FQNEAQ (reference sequence). The germline V and J ends were trimmed by 1 base and 5 bases, with 12 bases remaining between them. This CDR3 is built from 14 residues. This receptor was taken from a man aged 60 to 75 with T-cell large granular lymphocyte leukemia. Some clones in this sample may be carry-over from other donors' samples. The chain carries TRBV7-9 and TRBJ2-7; the D is unclear. The sample was peripheral blood mononuclear cells. CDR3 in amino acids: CASSLDYAGHEQYF. CDR3 DNA: TGTGCCAGCAGCTTAGACTACGCCGGCCACGAGCAGTACTTC.